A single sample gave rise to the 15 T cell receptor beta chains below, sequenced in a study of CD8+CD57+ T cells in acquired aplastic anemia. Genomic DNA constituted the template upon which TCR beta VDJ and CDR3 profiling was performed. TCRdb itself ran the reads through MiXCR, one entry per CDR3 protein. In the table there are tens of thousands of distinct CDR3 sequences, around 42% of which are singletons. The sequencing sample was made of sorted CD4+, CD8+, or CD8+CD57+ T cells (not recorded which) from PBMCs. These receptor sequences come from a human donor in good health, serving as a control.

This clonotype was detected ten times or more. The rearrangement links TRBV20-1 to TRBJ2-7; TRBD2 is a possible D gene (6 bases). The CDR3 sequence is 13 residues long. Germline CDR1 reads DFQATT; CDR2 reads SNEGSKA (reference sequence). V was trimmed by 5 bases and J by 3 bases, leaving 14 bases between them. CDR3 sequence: CSAAGDFYYEQYF. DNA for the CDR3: TGCAGTGCTGCCGGGGACTTTTACTACGAGCAGTACTTC.

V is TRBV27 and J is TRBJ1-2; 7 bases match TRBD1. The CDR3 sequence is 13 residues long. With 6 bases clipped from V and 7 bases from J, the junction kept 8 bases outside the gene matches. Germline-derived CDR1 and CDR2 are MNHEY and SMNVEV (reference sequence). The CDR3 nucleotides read TGTGCCAGCAGCTTTGACAGGGTTGGTGGCTACACCTTC. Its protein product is CASSFDRVGGYTF.

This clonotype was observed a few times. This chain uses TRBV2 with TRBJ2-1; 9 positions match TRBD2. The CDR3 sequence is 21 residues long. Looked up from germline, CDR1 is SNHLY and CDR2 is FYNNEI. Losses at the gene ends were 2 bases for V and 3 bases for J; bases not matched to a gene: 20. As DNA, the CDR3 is TGTGCCAGCAGTGAAAGTTCTGGAGCGGGAGGACCCCAGGGTATCTACAATGAGCAGTTCTTC. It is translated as CASSESSGAGGPQGIYNEQFF.

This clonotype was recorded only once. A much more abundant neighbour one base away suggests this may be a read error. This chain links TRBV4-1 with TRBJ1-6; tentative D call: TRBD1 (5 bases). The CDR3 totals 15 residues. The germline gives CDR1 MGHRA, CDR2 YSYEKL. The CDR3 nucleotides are TGCGCCAGCAGCCAAGATGAGTGGGGGGTTTCACCCCTCCGCTTT. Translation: CASSQDEWGVSPLRF.

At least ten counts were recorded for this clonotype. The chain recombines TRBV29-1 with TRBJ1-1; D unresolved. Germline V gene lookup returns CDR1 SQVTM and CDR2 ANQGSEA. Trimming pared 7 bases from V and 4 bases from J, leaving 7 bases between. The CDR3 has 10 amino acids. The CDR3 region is CSAYGTEAFF. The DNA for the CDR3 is TGCAGCGCGTACGGCACTGAAGCTTTCTTT.

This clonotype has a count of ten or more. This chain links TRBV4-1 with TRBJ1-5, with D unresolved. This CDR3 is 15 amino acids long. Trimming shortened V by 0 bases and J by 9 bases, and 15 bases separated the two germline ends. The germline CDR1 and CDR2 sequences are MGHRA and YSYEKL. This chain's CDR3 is CASSQEHQSPWPQHF. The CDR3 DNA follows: TGCGCCAGCAGCCAAGAACATCAGTCCCCCTGGCCCCAGCATTTT.

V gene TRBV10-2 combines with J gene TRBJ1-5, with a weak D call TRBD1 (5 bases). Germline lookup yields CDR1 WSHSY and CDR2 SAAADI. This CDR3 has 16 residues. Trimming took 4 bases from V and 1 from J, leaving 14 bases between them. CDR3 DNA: TGCGCCAGCAGTGGAGGGGAGGAAGAGAGCAATCAGCCCCAGCATTTT. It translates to CASSGGEEESNQPQHF.

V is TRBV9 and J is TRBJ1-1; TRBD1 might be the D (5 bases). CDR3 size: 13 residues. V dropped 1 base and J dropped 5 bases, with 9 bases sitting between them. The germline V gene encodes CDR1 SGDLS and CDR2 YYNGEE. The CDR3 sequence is CASSVRGGTEAFF. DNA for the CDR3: TGTGCCAGCAGCGTAAGGGGTGGGACTGAAGCTTTCTTT.

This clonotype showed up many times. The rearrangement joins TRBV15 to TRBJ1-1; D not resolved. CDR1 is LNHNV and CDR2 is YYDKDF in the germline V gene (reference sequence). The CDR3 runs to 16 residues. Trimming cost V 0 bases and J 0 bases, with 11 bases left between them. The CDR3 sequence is CATSRDLGSMNTEAFF. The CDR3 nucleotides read TGTGCCACCAGCAGAGATTTAGGTTCCATGAACACTGAAGCTTTCTTT.

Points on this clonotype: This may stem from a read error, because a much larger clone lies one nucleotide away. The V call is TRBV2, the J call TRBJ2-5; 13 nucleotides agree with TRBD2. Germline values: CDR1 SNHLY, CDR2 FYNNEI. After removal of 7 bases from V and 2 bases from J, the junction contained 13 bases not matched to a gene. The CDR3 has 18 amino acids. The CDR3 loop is CASTVELAGGPGQETQYF. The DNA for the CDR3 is TGTGCCAGCACTGTTGAACTAGCGGGGGGGCCGGGTCAAGAGACCCAGTACTTC.

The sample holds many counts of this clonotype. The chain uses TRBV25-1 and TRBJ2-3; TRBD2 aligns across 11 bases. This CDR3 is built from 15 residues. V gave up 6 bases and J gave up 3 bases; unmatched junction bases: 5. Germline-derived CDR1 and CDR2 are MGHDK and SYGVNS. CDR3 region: CASRPLAGGTDTQYF. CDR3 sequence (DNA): TGTGCCAGCAGACCCTTAGCGGGGGGGACAGATACGCAGTATTTT.

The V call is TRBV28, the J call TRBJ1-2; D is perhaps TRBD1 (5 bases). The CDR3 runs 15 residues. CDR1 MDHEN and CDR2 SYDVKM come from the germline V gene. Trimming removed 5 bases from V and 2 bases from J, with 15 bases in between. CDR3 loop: CASSGPRGLNYGYTF. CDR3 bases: TGTGCCAGCAGTGGCCCCCGGGGCCTGAACTATGGCTACACCTTC.

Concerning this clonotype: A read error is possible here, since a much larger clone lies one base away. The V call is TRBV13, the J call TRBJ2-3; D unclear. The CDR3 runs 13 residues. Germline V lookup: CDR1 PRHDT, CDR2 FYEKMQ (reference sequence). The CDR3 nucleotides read TGTGCCGGCAGCTTAGCAGGCACAGATACGCAGTATTTT. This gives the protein CAGSLAGTDTQYF.

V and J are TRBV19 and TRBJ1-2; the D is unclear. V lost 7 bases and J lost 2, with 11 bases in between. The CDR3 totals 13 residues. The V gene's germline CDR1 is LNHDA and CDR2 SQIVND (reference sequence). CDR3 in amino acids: CASMANWNYGYTF. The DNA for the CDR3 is TGTGCCAGTATGGCTAATTGGAACTATGGCTACACCTTC.

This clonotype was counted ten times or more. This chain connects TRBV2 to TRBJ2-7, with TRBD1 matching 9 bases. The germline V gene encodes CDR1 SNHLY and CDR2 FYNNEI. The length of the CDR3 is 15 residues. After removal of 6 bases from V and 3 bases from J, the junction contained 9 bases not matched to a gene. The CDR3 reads CASSTTGQGNYEQYF. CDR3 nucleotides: TGTGCCAGCAGCACTACAGGACAGGGGAACTACGAGCAGTACTTC.